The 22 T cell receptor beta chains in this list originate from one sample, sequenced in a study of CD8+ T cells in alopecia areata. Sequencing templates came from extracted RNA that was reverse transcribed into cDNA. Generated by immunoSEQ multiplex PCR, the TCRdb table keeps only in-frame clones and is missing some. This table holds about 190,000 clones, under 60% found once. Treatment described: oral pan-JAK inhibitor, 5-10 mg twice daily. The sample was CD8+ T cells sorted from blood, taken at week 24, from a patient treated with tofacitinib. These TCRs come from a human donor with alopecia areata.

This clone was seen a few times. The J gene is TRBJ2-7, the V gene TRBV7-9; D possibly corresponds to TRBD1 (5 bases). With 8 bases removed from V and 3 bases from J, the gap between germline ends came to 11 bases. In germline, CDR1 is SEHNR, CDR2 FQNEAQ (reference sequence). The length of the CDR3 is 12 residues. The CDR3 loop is CASGGQNYEQYF. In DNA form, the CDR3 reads TGTGCCAGCGGCGGACAAAACTACGAGCAGTACTTC.

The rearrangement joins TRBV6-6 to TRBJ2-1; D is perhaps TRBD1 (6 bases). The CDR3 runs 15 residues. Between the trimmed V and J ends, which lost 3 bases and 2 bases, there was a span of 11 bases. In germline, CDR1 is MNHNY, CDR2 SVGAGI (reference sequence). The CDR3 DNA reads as TGTGCCAGCAGTTATCGACAGGAGCCCTACAATGAGCAGTTCTTC. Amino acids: CASSYRQEPYNEQFF.

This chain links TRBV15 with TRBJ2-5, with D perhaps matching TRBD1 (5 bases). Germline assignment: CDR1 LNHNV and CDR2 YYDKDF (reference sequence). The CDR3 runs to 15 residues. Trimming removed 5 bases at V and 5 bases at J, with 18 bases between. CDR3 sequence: CATSQAQGLGETQYF. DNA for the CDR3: TGTGCCACCAGCCAAGCGCAGGGCTTAGGGGAGACCCAGTACTTC. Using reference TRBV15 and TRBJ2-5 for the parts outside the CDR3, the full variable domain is DAMVIQNPRYQVTQFGKPVTLSCSQTLNHNVMYWYQQKSSQAPKLLFHYYDKDFNNEADTPDNFQSRRPNTSFCFLDIRSPGLGDTAMYLCATSQAQGLGETQYFGPGTRLLVL.

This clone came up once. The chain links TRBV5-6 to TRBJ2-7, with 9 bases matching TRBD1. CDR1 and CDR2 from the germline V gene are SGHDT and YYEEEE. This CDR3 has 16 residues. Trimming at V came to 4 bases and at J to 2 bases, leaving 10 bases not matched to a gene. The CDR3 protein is CASSPEVGQGAYEQYF. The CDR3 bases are TGTGCCAGCAGCCCGGAGGTGGGACAGGGCGCCTACGAGCAGTACTTC.

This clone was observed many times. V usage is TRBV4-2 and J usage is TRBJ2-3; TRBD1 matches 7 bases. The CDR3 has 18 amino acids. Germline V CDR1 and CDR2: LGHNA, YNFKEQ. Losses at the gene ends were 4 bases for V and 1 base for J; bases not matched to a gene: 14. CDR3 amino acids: CASSLKEHSGGGTDTQYF. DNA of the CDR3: TGTGCCAGCAGCCTAAAGGAACACTCAGGGGGTGGCACAGATACGCAGTATTTT.

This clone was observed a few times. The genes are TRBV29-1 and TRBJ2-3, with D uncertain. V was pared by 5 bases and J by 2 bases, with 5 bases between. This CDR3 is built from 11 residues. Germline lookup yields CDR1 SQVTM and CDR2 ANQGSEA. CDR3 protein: CSVLDTDTQYF. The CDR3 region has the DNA TGCAGCGTTTTAGACACAGATACGCAGTATTTT.

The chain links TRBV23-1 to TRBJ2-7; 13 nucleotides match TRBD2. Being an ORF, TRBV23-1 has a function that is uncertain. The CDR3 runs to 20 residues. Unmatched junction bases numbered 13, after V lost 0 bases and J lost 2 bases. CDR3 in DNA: TGCGCCAGCAGTCAATCGAGGCGACTAGCGGGGGGTATGGGGACCTACGAGCAGTACTTC. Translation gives CASSQSRRLAGGMGTYEQYF.

This chain's CDR3 is CSVEGGRNSNQPQHF. The CDR3, as DNA: TGCAGCGTTGAGGGGGGGCGGAATAGCAATCAGCCCCAGCATTTT. The rearrangement uses TRBV29-1 and TRBJ1-5; possible D gene TRBD1, 6 bases. This CDR3 spans 15 amino acids. Per germline, CDR1 SQVTM and CDR2 ANQGSEA. Trimming removed 3 bases from V and 0 bases from J, with 12 bases in between.

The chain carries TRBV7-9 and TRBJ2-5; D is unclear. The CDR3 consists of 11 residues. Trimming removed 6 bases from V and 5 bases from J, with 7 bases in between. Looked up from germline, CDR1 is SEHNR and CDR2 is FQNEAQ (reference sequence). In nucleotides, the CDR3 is TGTGCCAGCAGTATCCGCGAGACCCAGTACTTC. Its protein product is CASSIRETQYF.

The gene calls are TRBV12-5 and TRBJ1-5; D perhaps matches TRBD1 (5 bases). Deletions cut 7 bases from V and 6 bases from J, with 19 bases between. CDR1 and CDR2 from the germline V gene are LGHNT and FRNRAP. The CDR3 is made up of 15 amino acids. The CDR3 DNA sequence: TGTGCTAGTGACCCGGGGGTAGGGAGGACTCAGCCCCAGCATTTT. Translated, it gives CASDPGVGRTQPQHF.

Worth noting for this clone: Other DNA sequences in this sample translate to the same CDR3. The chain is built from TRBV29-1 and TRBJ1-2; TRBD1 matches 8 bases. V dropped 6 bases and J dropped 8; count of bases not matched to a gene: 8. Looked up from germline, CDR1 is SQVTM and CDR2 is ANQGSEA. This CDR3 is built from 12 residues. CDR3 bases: TGCAGCGTCGCTGGACAGGGAAACGGCTACACCTTC. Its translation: CSVAGQGNGYTF.

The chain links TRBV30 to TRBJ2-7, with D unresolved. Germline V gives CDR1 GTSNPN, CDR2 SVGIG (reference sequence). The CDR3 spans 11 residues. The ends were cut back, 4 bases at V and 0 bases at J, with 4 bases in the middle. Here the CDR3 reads CAWTSSYEQYF. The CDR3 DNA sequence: TGTGCCTGGACAAGCTCCTACGAGCAGTACTTC.

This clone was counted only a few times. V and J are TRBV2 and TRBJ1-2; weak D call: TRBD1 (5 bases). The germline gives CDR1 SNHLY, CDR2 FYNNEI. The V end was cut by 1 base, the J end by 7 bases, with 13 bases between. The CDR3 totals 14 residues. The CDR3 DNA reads TGTGCCAGCAGTGAAGGGCAGGGAGTTTCTGGCTACACCTTC. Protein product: CASSEGQGVSGYTF.

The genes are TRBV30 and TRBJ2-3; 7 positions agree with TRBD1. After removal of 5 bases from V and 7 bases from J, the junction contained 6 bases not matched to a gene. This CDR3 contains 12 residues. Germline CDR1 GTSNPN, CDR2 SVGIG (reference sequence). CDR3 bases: TGTGCCTGGGTTACAGGGGATTATACGCAGTATTTT. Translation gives CAWVTGDYTQYF.

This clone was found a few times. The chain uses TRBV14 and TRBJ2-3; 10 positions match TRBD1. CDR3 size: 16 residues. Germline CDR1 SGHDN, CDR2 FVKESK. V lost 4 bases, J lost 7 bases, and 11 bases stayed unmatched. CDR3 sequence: CASSPPSGQGRNTQYF. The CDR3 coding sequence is TGTGCCAGCAGCCCCCCTTCGGGACAGGGGAGGAATACGCAGTATTTT.

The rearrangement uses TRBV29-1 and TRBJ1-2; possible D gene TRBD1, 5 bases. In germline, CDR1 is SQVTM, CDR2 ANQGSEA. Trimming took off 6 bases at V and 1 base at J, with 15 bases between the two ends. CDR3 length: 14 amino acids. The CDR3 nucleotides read TGCAGCGTACCGGTGGGGGGAAGTAACTATGGCTACACCTTC. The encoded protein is CSVPVGGSNYGYTF.

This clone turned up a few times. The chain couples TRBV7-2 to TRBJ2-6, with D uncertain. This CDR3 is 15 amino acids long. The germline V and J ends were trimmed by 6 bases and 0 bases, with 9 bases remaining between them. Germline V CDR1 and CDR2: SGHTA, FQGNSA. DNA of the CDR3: TGTGCCAGCAGGGAGCAGTTCTCTGGGGCCAACGTCCTGACTTTC. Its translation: CASREQFSGANVLTF.

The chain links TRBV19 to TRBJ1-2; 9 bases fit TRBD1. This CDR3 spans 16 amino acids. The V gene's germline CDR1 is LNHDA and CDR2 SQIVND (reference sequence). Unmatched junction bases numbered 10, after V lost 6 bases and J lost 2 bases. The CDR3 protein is CASRQSLDRGNYGYTF. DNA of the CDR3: TGTGCCAGTAGGCAAAGCCTGGACAGGGGAAACTATGGCTACACCTTC.

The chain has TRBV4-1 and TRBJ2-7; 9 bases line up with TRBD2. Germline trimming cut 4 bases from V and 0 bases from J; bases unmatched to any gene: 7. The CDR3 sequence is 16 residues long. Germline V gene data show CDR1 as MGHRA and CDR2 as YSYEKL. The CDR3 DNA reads TGCGCCAGCAGCCGAATAGCGGGGGACCCCTCCTACGAGCAGTACTTC. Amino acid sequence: CASSRIAGDPSYEQYF.

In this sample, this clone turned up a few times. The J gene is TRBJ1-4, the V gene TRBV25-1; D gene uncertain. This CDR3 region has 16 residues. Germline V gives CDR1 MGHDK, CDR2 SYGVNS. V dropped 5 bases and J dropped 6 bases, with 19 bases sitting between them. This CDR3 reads CASSQRGPTRDEKLFF. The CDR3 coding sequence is TGTGCCAGCAGTCAACGGGGTCCAACGAGGGATGAAAAACTGTTTTTT.

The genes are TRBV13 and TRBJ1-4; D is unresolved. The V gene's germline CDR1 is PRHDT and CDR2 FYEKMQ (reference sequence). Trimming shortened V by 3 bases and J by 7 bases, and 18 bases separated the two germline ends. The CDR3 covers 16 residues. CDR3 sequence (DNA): TGTGCCAGCAGCTTCGGCAGGCAAAGAATCAGTGAAAAACTGTTTTTT. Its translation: CASSFGRQRISEKLFF.

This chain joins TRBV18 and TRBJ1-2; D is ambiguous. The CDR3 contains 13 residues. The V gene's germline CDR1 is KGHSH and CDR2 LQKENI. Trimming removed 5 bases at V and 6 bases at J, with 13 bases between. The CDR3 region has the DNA TGTGCCAGCTCAGCCAGAGTACGGGATGGCTACACCTTC. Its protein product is CASSARVRDGYTF. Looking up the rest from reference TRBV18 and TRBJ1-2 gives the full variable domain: NAGVMQNPRHLVRRRGQEARLRCSPMKGHSHVYWYRQLPEEGLKFMVYLQKENIIDESGMPKERFSAEFPKEGPSILRIQQVVRGDSAAYFCASSARVRDGYTFGSGTRLTVV.